This TCR beta chain came from a study of technical replicates of blood from a few donors. Sequenced by immunoSEQ multiplex PCR; TCRdb stores in-frame clones only, minus some. This table has approximately 74,000 clones, approximately 89% appearing once. Sequencing was carried out using PBMCs. The sequence was obtained from a human donor in good health. Some clones in this sample may be carry-over from other donors' samples.

Written as DNA, the CDR3 is TGTGCCAGCAGCTTCCCCAGCGGGAGGCGTAACGAGCAGTACTTC. It is translated as CASSFPSGRRNEQYF. This chain connects TRBV7-2 to TRBJ2-7, with 9 nucleotides matching TRBD2. Germline CDR1 is SGHTA and CDR2 is FQGNSA. This CDR3 spans 15 amino acids. Trimming cost V 3 bases and J 5 bases; bases outside gene matches: 8. The whole variable domain, remainder taken from reference TRBV7-2 and TRBJ2-7, is GAGVSQSPSNKVTEKGKDVELRCDPISGHTALYWYRQSLGQGLEFLIYFQGNSAPDKSGLPSDRFSAERTGGSVSTLTIQRTQQEDSAVYLCASSFPSGRRNEQYFGPGTRLTVT.